This T cell receptor (beta chain) was retrieved from a study of cytomegalovirus exposure and HLA in healthy donors. Produced via immunoSEQ multiplex PCR; TCRdb's table is partial and in-frame only. The sample has around 150,000 clones; around 92% are singletons. Germline V gives CDR1 SQVTM, CDR2 ANQGSEA. Trimming removed 6 bases at V and 5 bases at J, with 11 bases between. The CDR3 length is 12 residues. The genes are TRBV29-1 and TRBJ1-5; TRBD1 might be the D (5 bases). The sequenced sample consisted of PBMCs. The TCR sequence derives from a woman younger than 35 in good health and CMV-seropositive. The CDR3 sequence is CSVQAGDQPQHF. The CDR3, as DNA: TGCAGCGTACAGGCGGGAGATCAGCCCCAGCATTTT.